A single TCR beta chain is shown here with its context. The antigen is undetermined. Any history of autoimmune disease or systemic immunosuppression disqualified patients. CDR3 length equals 16 residues. CDR1 is MNHEY, CDR2 SVGAGI, per germline. V shed 0 bases and J 7 bases; nucleotides not matched to a gene: 7. The data derive from a study of OX40 agonist ivuxolimab in advanced cancers. Overall study results and limits: More expanded clones were found, on average, in CD8+ than in CD4+ T cells. Among some nonresponders, normalized T-cell clonal expansion was also low.

The assay was immunoSEQ multiplex PCR, and TCRdb's table has in-frame clones only and misses some. The data contain about 45,000 clones, more than 75% of them singletons. V and J are TRBV6-5 and TRBJ2-1; 9 positions match TRBD2. This specimen consisted of CD4+ or CD8+ T cells sorted from blood, obtained in a trial of the OX40 agonist ivuxolimab. This sequence was found in an adult with an advanced solid tumor such as melanoma, head and neck, liver or kidney cancer. CDR3 sequence: CASSYSTGLALNEQFF. As DNA, the CDR3 is TGTGCCAGCAGTTACTCGACAGGACTAGCGCTAAATGAGCAGTTCTTC.